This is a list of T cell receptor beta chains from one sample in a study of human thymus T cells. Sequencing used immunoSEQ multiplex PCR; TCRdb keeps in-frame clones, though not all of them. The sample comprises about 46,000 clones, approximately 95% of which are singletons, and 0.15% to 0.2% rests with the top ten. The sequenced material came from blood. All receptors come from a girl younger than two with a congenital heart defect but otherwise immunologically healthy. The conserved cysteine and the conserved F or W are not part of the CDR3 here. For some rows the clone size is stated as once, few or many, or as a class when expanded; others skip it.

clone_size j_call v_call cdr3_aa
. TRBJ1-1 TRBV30 AWSARGQAF
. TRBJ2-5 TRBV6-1 ASSSSGRARETQY
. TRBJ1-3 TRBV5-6 ASSYPTGSGNTIY
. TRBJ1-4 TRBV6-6 ASRNRGVEKLF
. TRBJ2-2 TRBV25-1 ASSEWGIDTPNTGELF
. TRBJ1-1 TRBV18 ASSPPAGYTEAF
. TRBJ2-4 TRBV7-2 ASSWAKNIQY
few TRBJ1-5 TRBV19 ASTTGGNQPQH
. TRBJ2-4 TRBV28 ASGREDGIQY
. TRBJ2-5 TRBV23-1 ASSQFPGGETQY
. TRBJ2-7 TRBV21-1 ASSKDGSTYEQY
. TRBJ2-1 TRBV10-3 AISESSRTRSYNEQF
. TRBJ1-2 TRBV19 ASSIEGHYGYT
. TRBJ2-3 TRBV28 ASRPPGTSGRADTQY
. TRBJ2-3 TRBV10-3 AIRCLAGSMGTDTQY
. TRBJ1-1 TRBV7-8 ASSSAGGTEAF
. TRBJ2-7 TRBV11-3 ASSPGGYEQY
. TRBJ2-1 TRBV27 ASHYPDANEQF
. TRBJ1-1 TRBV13 ASSLGGGGEAF
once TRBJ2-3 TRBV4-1 ASSRGLAGTSTDTQY
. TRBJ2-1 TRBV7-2 ASSLAFRGSSYNEQF
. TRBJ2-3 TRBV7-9 ASSFGAGIVTDTQY
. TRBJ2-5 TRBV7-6 ASSLGGLAGGPVGETQY
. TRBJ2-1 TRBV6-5 ASQGVNEQF
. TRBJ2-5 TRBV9 ASSVSTGGRETQY
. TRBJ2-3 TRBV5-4 ASSLGRDRGTDTQY
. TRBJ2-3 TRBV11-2 ASSLLLRPDTQY
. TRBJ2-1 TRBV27 ASGRNEQF
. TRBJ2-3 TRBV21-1 ASSKDSRYFTDTQY
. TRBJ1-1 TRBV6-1 ASSEGRTWNTEAF
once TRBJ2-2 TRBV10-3 AISEFAGRTGELF
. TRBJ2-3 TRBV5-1 ASSFGLADTQY
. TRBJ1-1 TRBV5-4 ASSLSGGILAEAF
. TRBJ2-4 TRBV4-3 ASSQDPAGKITKNIQY
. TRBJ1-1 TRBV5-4 ASSPQGARAF
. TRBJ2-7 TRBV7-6 ASSSRTGGYEQY
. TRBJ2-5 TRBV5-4 ASSSTGGMETQY
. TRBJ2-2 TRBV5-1 ASSLAHTGELF
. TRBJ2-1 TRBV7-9 ASSLNPRQGVYNEQF
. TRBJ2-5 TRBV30 AWADRVFRETQY
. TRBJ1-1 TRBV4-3 ASSQDPGGDTEAF
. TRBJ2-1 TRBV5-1 ASSLRAGAYNEQF
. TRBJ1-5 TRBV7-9 ASSLENRGYNQPQH
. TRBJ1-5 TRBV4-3 ASSQDWGLRSNQPQH
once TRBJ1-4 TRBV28 ASRGGWLEKLF